Below are 24 T cell receptor beta chains sequenced from a single sample in a study of graft-versus-host responses after intestinal transplantation (dated by TCRdb to about 2021). The library came from the immunoSEQ multiplex PCR assay. Here the immuneACCESS table is served through TCRdb, limited to in-frame sequences with V and J called. Missing clones are a known gap in these copies; in checked studies unresolved V genes cover under half, and the rest lacks a known reason. This sample is represented by some 140,000 clones; about nine tenths of them were singletons. The ten largest clones capture 0.15% to 0.2% of the sample. The intended sense of this specimen's time point label: cells obtained before transplantation from donor or recipient. Which antigens these TCRs recognize remains unknown. Sample: unstimulated CD4+ T cells sorted from spleen or lymph node cells, taken before intestinal transplant. The origin of the receptors is a human donor who received an intestinal transplant.

The chain employs TRBV7-9 and TRBJ2-2, with D possibly matching TRBD2 (5 bases). Germline V gene lookup returns CDR1 SEHNR and CDR2 FQNEAQ (reference sequence). CDR3 length: 14 residues. Trimming took off 1 base at V and 3 bases at J, with 6 bases between the two ends. In DNA form, the CDR3 reads TGTGCCAGCAGCTTAGTGCGGGACACCGGGGAGCTGTTTTTT. It is translated as CASSLVRDTGELFF.

This chain joins TRBV29-1 and TRBJ2-5; 11 bases line up with TRBD2. The J call is doubtful: the DNA matches TRBJ2-7 better. This CDR3 spans 14 amino acids. The germline V gene has CDR1 SQVTM and CDR2 ANQGSEA. The DNA for the CDR3 is TGCAGCGTCCGGGGACTAGCGGCCGCCTACGAGCAGTACTTC. The encoded protein is CSVRGLAAAYEQYF.

V is TRBV5-1 and J is TRBJ2-7, with 14 bases identical to TRBD2. The J segment lost 1 base and the V segment lost 4 bases, leaving 4 bases of the junction unmatched. This CDR3 is 16 amino acids long. Germline values: CDR1 SGHRS, CDR2 YFSETQ. In nucleotides, the CDR3 is TGCGCCAGCAGCCAGGGACTAGCGGGAGTTTCCTACGAGCAGTACTTC. It encodes CASSQGLAGVSYEQYF.

The chain has TRBV11-2 and TRBJ2-1, with 7 bases identical to TRBD2. The CDR3 totals 15 residues. Trimming took 5 bases from V and 8 from J; bases not matched to a gene: 12. Germline V gene lookup returns CDR1 SGHAT and CDR2 FQNNGV. CDR3 loop: CASSPRLAGNDEQFF. DNA for the CDR3: TGTGCCAGCAGCCCGCGGTTAGCGGGTAATGATGAGCAGTTCTTC.

The gene calls are TRBV28 and TRBJ2-6, with a weak D call TRBD2 (5 bases). The CDR3 is 15 amino acids. The germline V gene has CDR1 MDHEN and CDR2 SYDVKM. V was trimmed by 5 bases and J by 4 bases, leaving 12 bases between them. CDR3 sequence: CASSPGISGANVLTF. The CDR3 nucleotides read TGTGCCAGCAGTCCCGGGATTTCCGGGGCCAACGTCCTGACTTTC.

About this clone itself: Other DNA sequences of this sample code for an identical CDR3. The chain couples TRBV7-3 to TRBJ1-2, with 11 bases identical to TRBD1. The CDR3 totals 16 residues. V dropped 5 bases and J dropped 8; count of bases not matched to a gene: 13. Germline-derived CDR1 and CDR2 are SGHTA and FQGTGA. The chain's CDR3 is CASSAAGTGGLGGYTF. As DNA, the CDR3 is TGTGCCAGCAGCGCCGCCGGGACAGGGGGGCTTGGGGGCTACACCTTC.

This clone was seen a single time. V is TRBV6-1 and J is TRBJ1-2; D unclear. The length of the CDR3 is 12 residues. Trimming took 3 bases from V and 3 from J, leaving 5 bases between them. Germline assignment: CDR1 MNHNS and CDR2 SASEGT. In DNA, the CDR3 is TGTGCCAGCAGTGAGGGAGACTATGGCTACACCTTC. It is translated as CASSEGDYGYTF.

The gene calls are TRBV5-1 and TRBJ1-6; D might be TRBD1 (6 bases). Trimming shortened V by 1 base and J by 10 bases, and 15 bases separated the two germline ends. The CDR3 has 15 residues. CDR1 is SGHRS, CDR2 YFSETQ, per germline. The CDR3 sequence: CASSLSAGEKSPLHF. DNA of the CDR3: TGCGCCAGCAGCTTGTCTGCAGGGGAGAAATCACCCCTCCACTTT. Filled out from reference TRBV5-1 and TRBJ1-6, the complete variable domain reads KAGVTQTPRYLIKTRGQQVTLSCSPISGHRSVSWYQQTPGQGLQFLFEYFSETQRNKGNFPGRFSGRQFSNSRSEMNVSTLELGDSALYLCASSLSAGEKSPLHFGNGTRLTVT.

The chain is built from TRBV30 and TRBJ1-1, with 7 bases lining up with TRBD1. The trim removed 4 bases at V and 5 bases at J, leaving 4 bases unmatched. Germline CDR1 GTSNPN, CDR2 SVGIG (reference sequence). The CDR3 totals 12 residues. For the CDR3, the DNA is TGTGCCTGGAATACAGGGGTTACTGAAGCTTTCTTT. It yields the protein CAWNTGVTEAFF.

The chain couples TRBV30 to TRBJ2-5; 9 bases fit TRBD1. V lost 7 bases and J lost 5; bases outside the gene matches: 8. This CDR3 region has 13 residues. Per the germline V gene, CDR1 is GTSNPN and CDR2 is SVGIG (reference sequence). CDR3 protein: CAYVDRGGETQYF. DNA of the CDR3: TGTGCCTATGTGGACAGGGGAGGGGAGACCCAGTACTTC.

This sequence joins TRBV7-9 and TRBJ2-3; 7 bases map to TRBD2. The CDR3 consists of 17 residues. With V trimmed by 0 bases and J by 0 bases, 6 bases remained unmatched. CDR1 SEHNR and CDR2 FQNEAQ come from the germline V gene (reference sequence). The CDR3 loop reads CASSLASGRGSTDTQYF. CDR3 in DNA: TGTGCCAGCAGCTTAGCTAGCGGGCGGGGCAGCACAGATACGCAGTATTTT.

The CDR3 DNA is TGTGCCAGCAGTGCCGGTATAAGGGGGAGAGTTGGGCTGAATCAGCCCCAGCATTTT. This codes for CASSAGIRGRVGLNQPQHF. The chain employs TRBV27 and TRBJ1-5; tentative D call: TRBD1 (6 bases). Germline values: CDR1 MNHEY, CDR2 SMNVEV (reference sequence). This CDR3 region has 19 residues. V was cut by 5 bases and J by 4 bases, with 27 bases left in between.

V is TRBV9 and J is TRBJ2-2, with a tentative D call TRBD2 (5 bases). Germline V gene lookup returns CDR1 SGDLS and CDR2 YYNGEE. Trimming cost V 3 bases and J 8 bases, with 11 bases left between them. The CDR3 is 13 residues long. For the CDR3, the DNA is TGTGCCAGCAGCGGCTCTTTAGCGGGGGAGCTGTTTTTT. Amino acid sequence: CASSGSLAGELFF.

This clone was recorded only once. The CDR3 sequence: CASSIGGNSGNTIYF. The CDR3 bases are TGTGCCAGCAGTATAGGCGGAAACTCTGGAAACACCATATATTTT. This sequence joins TRBV28 and TRBJ1-3, with unresolved D. V was clipped by 5 bases and J by 0 bases, with 11 bases between them. Germline CDR1 is MDHEN and CDR2 is SYDVKM. The CDR3 consists of 15 residues.

Only a few counts were recorded for this clone. The chain combines TRBV19 with TRBJ2-1, with 7 bases fitting TRBD1. The CDR3 loop spans 11 amino acids. In germline, CDR1 is LNHDA, CDR2 SQIVND (reference sequence). Unmatched junction bases numbered 3, after V lost 5 bases and J lost 11 bases. The CDR3 coding sequence is TGTGCCAGTAGTTCAGGGGGAAAGCAGTTCTTC. Residues: CASSSGGKQFF.

The chain has TRBV19 and TRBJ2-1, with no clear D. Germline-derived CDR1 and CDR2 are LNHDA and SQIVND (reference sequence). The CDR3 is 15 residues long. The V end was cut by 2 bases, the J end by 6 bases, with 14 bases between. The CDR3 region is CASSISLVTLNEQFF. CDR3 coding DNA: TGTGCCAGTAGTATAAGTTTAGTTACCCTCAATGAGCAGTTCTTC.

This clone was seen only a few times. This chain joins TRBV5-4 and TRBJ2-2; 7 bases line up with TRBD1. The CDR3 has 18 amino acids. CDR1 SGHNT and CDR2 YYREEE come from the germline V gene (reference sequence). The ends lost 3 bases at V and 1 base at J; junction bases unmatched: 12. CDR3 nucleotides: TGTGCCAGCAGCTCGGGACAGACAACAGAGAAGAACACCGGGGAGCTGTTTTTT. Residues: CASSSGQTTEKNTGELFF.

This chain connects TRBV28 to TRBJ2-7; 9 bases line up with TRBD2. This CDR3 region has 14 residues. Unmatched junction bases numbered 10, after V lost 8 bases and J lost 5 bases. Germline CDR1 and CDR2: MDHEN and SYDVKM. The CDR3 spells CASPGAGGSNEQYF. The CDR3 DNA sequence: TGTGCCAGCCCAGGAGCGGGAGGTTCGAACGAGCAGTACTTC.

The chain carries TRBV6-1 and TRBJ1-1; D is possibly TRBD1 (6 bases). The CDR3 extends over 14 amino acids. In germline, CDR1 is MNHNS, CDR2 SASEGT. Trimming pared 5 bases from V and 1 base from J, leaving 11 bases between. The CDR3 is CASSWTEGNTEAFF. Written as DNA, the CDR3 is TGTGCCAGCAGTTGGACAGAGGGGAACACTGAAGCTTTCTTT.

CDR3 residues: CATSFRDRVMVEQFF. The CDR3 nucleotides are TGTGCCACCAGCTTCCGGGACAGGGTCATGGTTGAGCAGTTCTTC. V is TRBV15 and J is TRBJ2-1; TRBD1 aligns across 9 bases. With V trimmed by 5 bases and J by 9 bases, 11 bases remained unmatched. Germline V gives CDR1 LNHNV, CDR2 YYDKDF (reference sequence). The CDR3 is made up of 15 amino acids.

The chain couples TRBV25-1 to TRBJ1-3, with D unclear. V was cut by 2 bases and J by 0 bases, with 11 bases left in between. The length of the CDR3 is 16 residues. Germline-derived CDR1 and CDR2 are MGHDK and SYGVNS. The CDR3 region has the DNA TGTGCCAGCAGTGAAATTCTAGGATTCTCTGGAAACACCATATATTTT. The encoded protein is CASSEILGFSGNTIYF.

J is TRBJ1-1 and V is TRBV28; D gene unclear. CDR1 and CDR2 from the germline V gene are MDHEN and SYDVKM. This CDR3 has 11 amino acids. V was trimmed by 6 bases and J by 7 bases, leaving 9 bases between them. This CDR3 is CASRSSGEAFF. DNA of the CDR3: TGTGCCAGCAGGAGCTCCGGTGAAGCTTTCTTT.

This chain links TRBV19 with TRBJ1-1, with TRBD1 as a possible D gene (5 bases). Germline lookup yields CDR1 LNHDA and CDR2 SQIVND (reference sequence). The CDR3 consists of 14 residues. The V gene lost 9 bases and the J gene lost 2 bases, with 16 bases spanning the gap. CDR3 DNA: TGTGCCAGCCGACAGTCCAAGGGAAACACTGAAGCTTTCTTT. Residues: CASRQSKGNTEAFF.

This chain joins TRBV5-6 and TRBJ2-4; D uncertain. Germline V CDR1 and CDR2: SGHDT, YYEEEE. CDR3 length equals 14 residues. Trimming took 4 bases from V and 0 from J, leaving 8 bases between them. The CDR3 DNA reads TGTGCCAGCAGCATTTACCAAGCCAAAAACATTCAGTACTTC. This gives the protein CASSIYQAKNIQYF. Drawing the rest from reference TRBV5-6 and TRBJ2-4, the complete variable domain is DAGVTQSPTHLIKTRGQQVTLRCSPKSGHDTVSWYQQALGQGPQFIFQYYEEEERQRGNFPDRFSGHQFPNYSSELNVNALLLGDSALYLCASSIYQAKNIQYFGAGTRLSVL.